This T cell receptor beta chain was identified in a study of blood T cell repertoires in COVID-19. About the research overall: Samples of COVID-19 (acute and convalescent) were obtained from the United States, Italy and Spain. PBMCs, B-cell-depleted T cells, or T cells provided the cDNA or gDNA that made up the material.

This CDR3 spans 14 amino acids. After removal of 2 bases from V and 2 bases from J, the junction contained 3 bases not matched to a gene. Germline CDR1 and CDR2: MNHNY and SVGAGI (reference sequence). Per the original data handling: Reference gene primer amplification gave estimated nucleated cell counts. Profiled with immunoSEQ multiplex PCR; TCRdb holds only in-frame clones, not every one. That table furnishes V, J and clone size, whereas the DNA furnished D and trimming. The sample consists of tens of thousands of clones, 80% to 90% of them appearing once. Sequenced material: peripheral blood. V is TRBV6-6 and J is TRBJ2-7; 7 bases line up with TRBD1. The clonotype comes from a man aged 55 to 69 with acute or convalescent COVID-19. The CDR3 here is CASSYVDRAYEQYF. The CDR3 DNA reads as TGTGCCAGCAGTTACGTCGACAGGGCCTACGAGCAGTACTTC.